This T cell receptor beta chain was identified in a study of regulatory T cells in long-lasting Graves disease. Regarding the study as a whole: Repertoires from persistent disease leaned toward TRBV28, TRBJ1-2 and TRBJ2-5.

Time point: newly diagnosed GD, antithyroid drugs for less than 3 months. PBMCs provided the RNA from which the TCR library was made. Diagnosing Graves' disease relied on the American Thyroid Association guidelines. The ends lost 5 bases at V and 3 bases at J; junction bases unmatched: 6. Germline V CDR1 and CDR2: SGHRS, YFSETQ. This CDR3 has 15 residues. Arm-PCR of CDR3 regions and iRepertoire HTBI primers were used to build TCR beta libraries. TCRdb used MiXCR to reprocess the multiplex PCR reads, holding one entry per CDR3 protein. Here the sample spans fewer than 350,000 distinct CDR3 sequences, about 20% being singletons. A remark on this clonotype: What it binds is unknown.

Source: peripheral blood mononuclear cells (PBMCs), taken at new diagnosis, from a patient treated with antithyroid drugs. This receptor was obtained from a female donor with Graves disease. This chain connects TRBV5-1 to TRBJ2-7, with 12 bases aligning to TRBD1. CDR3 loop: CASRWGQGANYEQYF. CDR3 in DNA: TGCGCCAGCAGATGGGGACAGGGGGCAAACTACGAGCAGTACTTC.